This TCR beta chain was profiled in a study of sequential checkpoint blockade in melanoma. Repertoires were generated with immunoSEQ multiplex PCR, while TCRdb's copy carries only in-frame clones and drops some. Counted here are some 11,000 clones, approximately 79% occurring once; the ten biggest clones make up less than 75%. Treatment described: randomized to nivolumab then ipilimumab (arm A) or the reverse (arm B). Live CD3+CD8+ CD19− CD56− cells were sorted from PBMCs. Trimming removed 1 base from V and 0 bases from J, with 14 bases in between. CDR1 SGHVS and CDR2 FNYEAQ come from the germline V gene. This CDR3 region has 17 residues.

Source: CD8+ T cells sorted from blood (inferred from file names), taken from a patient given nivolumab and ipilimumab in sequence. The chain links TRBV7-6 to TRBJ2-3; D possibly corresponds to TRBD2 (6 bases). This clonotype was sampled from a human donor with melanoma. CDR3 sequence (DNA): TGTGCCAGCAGCTTAGAGGCCCCGGGACTTAGCACAGATACGCAGTATTTT. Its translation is CASSLEAPGLSTDTQYF.